Detailed here is one T cell receptor (beta chain). As yet, its antigen is unknown. The cohort excluded patients with autoimmune disease history or systemic immunosuppression. The source of the sample is a study of OX40 agonist ivuxolimab in advanced cancers. Study summary: Hepatocellular carcinoma, melanoma, renal cell or head and neck cancer was diagnosed in the dose-escalation patients.

Germline CDR1 and CDR2: SGHDT and YYEEEE. Trimming at V came to 1 base and at J to 3 bases, leaving 9 bases not matched to a gene. CDR3 length: 17 residues. Study-level findings and limits: Certain nonresponders likewise exhibited a low normalized T-cell clonal expansion.

Libraries were prepared by immunoSEQ multiplex PCR; TCRdb keeps only in-frame clonotypes and omits some of them. The sample lists approximately 81,000 clones; roughly nine tenths were seen once. This TCR was recovered from an adult with an advanced solid tumor such as melanoma, head and neck, liver or kidney cancer. The sample was CD4+ or CD8+ T cells sorted from blood, taken in a trial of the OX40 agonist ivuxolimab. This rearrangement joins TRBV5-6 to TRBJ2-3, with 9 bases aligning to TRBD1. The CDR3 region is CASSLNLGDRVTDTQYF. In DNA, the CDR3 is TGTGCCAGCAGCTTGAACCTGGGGGACAGGGTAACAGATACGCAGTATTTT.